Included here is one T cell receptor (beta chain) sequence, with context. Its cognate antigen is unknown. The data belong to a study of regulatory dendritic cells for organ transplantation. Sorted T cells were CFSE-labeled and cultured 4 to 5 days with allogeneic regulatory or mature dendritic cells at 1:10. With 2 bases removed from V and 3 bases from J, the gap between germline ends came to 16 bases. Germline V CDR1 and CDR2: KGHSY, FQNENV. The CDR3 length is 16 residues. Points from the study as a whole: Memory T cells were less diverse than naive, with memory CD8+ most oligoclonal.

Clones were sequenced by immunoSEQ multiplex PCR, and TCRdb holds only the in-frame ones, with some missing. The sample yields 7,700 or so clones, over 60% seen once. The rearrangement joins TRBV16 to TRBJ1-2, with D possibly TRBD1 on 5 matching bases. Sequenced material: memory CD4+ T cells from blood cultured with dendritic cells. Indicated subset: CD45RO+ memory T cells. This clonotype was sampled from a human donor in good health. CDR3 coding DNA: TGTGCCAGCAGCCAAGAGTTCGGACTAGGGGACTATGGCTACACCTTC. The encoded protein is CASSQEFGLGDYGYTF. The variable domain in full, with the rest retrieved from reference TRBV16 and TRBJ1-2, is GEEVAQTPKHLVRGEGQKAKLYCAPIKGHSYVFWYQQVLKNEFKFLISFQNENVFDETGMPKERFSAKCLPNSPCSLEIQATKLEDSAVYFCASSQEFGLGDYGYTFGSGTRLTVV.